A single sample gave rise to the 25 T cell receptor beta chains below, sequenced in a study of T-cell reconstitution after alpha-beta-depleted transplantation in children. TCRbeta library construction was performed incorporating unique molecular identifiers. One entry per CDR3 protein results from TCRdb running MiXCR on the PCR reads. Among about 500,000 distinct CDR3 sequences listed, about 31% were seen once. Sequencing was performed on PBMCs from the stem cell graft donor, taken from the stem cell graft. The source of these receptors is a human donor who donated a stem cell graft to a child with aplastic anemia.

The V call is TRBV5-4, the J call TRBJ1-4, with D tentatively TRBD1 (5 bases). Germline lookup yields CDR1 SGHNT and CDR2 YYREEE (reference sequence). Trimming pared 4 bases from V and 7 bases from J, leaving 20 bases between. The CDR3 covers 16 residues. The CDR3 DNA reads as TGTGCCAGCAGCCCCTCAGGCGGCAGGGAGGGTGAAAAACTGTTTTTT. This translates into CASSPSGGREGEKLFF.

The chain joins TRBV7-8 to TRBJ2-1; TRBD2 aligns across 10 bases. The ends lost 4 bases at V and 0 bases at J; junction bases unmatched: 15. Germline lookup yields CDR1 SGHVS and CDR2 FQNEAQ. This CDR3 is built from 20 residues. CDR3 sequence: CASSSAPDTSGVSSYNEQFF. In DNA form, the CDR3 reads TGTGCCAGCAGCTCCGCCCCTGACACTAGCGGGGTTAGCTCCTACAATGAGCAGTTCTTC.

This clonotype was counted between two and nine times. The rearrangement links TRBV10-3 to TRBJ2-7, with TRBD1 matching over 7 bases. Germline-derived CDR1 and CDR2 are ENHRY and SYGVKD. The V segment lost 6 bases and the J segment 2 bases; nucleotides outside the gene matches: 7. The length of the CDR3 is 14 residues. The CDR3 protein is CAIRNFQGAYEQYF. The CDR3 DNA follows: TGTGCCATCAGGAACTTCCAGGGGGCCTACGAGCAGTACTTC.

The chain recombines TRBV7-2 with TRBJ1-1; maybe TRBD1 (5 bases). V was pared by 4 bases and J by 1 base, with 13 bases between. The length of the CDR3 is 15 residues. Looked up from germline, CDR1 is SGHTA and CDR2 is FQGNSA. CDR3 region: CASSSSPGTNTEAFF. CDR3 in DNA: TGTGCCAGCAGCTCCAGTCCAGGGACGAACACTGAAGCTTTCTTT. The entire variable domain, with the rest obtained from reference TRBV7-2 and TRBJ1-1, is as follows: GAGVSQSPSNKVTEKGKDVELRCDPISGHTALYWYRQSLGQGLEFLIYFQGNSAPDKSGLPSDRFSAERTGGSVSTLTIQRTQQEDSAVYLCASSSSPGTNTEAFFGQGTRLTVV.

This clonotype has just a few counts. The junction differs from germline at one of its ends, possibly a read error. This chain links TRBV7-8 with TRBJ1-1; 7 positions agree with TRBD1. Germline lookup yields CDR1 SGHVS and CDR2 FQNEAQ. The length of the CDR3 is 13 residues. The CDR3 DNA follows: TGTGCCACAGAACAGGGGACTAACACTGAAGCCTTCTTT. Amino acid sequence: CATEQGTNTEAFF. Together with reference TRBV7-8 and TRBJ1-1, the CDR3 gives the full variable domain: GAGVSQSPRYKVAKRGQDVALRCDPISGHVSLFWYQQALGQGPEFLTYFQNEAQLDKSGLPSDRFFAERPEGSVSTLKIQRTQQEDSAVYLCATEQGTNTEAFFGQGTRLTVV.

V usage is TRBV28 and J usage is TRBJ1-1; a possible D gene is TRBD1 (5 bases). CDR3 size: 15 residues. V was clipped by 6 bases and J by 5 bases, with 19 bases between them. The germline V gene has CDR1 MDHEN and CDR2 SYDVKM. This CDR3 reads CASRGGLGGATEAFF. The DNA of the CDR3 is TGTGCCAGCAGGGGTGGCCTGGGAGGGGCAACTGAAGCTTTCTTT.

The rearrangement uses TRBV11-2 and TRBJ1-2, with 9 bases aligning to TRBD1. Unmatched junction bases numbered 17, after V lost 5 bases and J lost 4 bases. The CDR3 is 18 amino acids. Per germline, CDR1 SGHAT and CDR2 FQNNGV. The CDR3, as DNA: TGTGCCAGCAGCCCCAGGGGGGACAGGGTCTCTACTCCCTATGGCTACACCTTC. This codes for CASSPRGDRVSTPYGYTF.

This chain connects TRBV27 to TRBJ2-7, with 9 bases aligning to TRBD2. CDR1 and CDR2 from the germline V gene are MNHEY and SMNVEV (reference sequence). This CDR3 is 16 amino acids long. After removal of 2 bases from V and 2 bases from J, the junction contained 7 bases not matched to a gene. CDR3 amino acids: CASSLKVAGVTYEQYF. CDR3 bases: TGTGCCAGCAGTTTAAAGGTAGCGGGAGTGACCTACGAGCAGTACTTC.

This clonotype has a single count. The chain recombines TRBV6-5 with TRBJ2-5; a weak D match, TRBD2 (5 bases). This CDR3 has 13 amino acids. Germline V CDR1 and CDR2: MNHEY, SVGAGI. The germline V and J ends were trimmed by 2 bases and 5 bases, with 9 bases remaining between them. The CDR3 bases are TGTGCCAGCAGTTACGGCGGGTTGGAGACCCAGTACTTC. Translated, it gives CASSYGGLETQYF.

This clonotype was observed a handful of times. The chain is built from TRBV4-2 and TRBJ2-3, with TRBD2 matching 7 bases. The CDR3 is made up of 19 amino acids. Per the germline V gene, CDR1 is LGHNA and CDR2 is YNFKEQ. Germline trimming cut 1 base from V and 1 base from J; bases unmatched to any gene: 14. CDR3 region: CASSQVASGTVIGTDTQYF. In DNA form, the CDR3 reads TGTGCCAGCAGCCAAGTCGCTAGCGGAACAGTTATCGGCACAGATACGCAGTATTTT.

CDR3 DNA: TGCGCCAGCAGCTTGTCGGGGAGCTCCTATAATTCACCCCTCCACTTT. Translating gives CASSLSGSSYNSPLHF. This chain uses TRBV5-1 with TRBJ1-6; no reliable D call. Trimming stripped 1 base from V and 0 bases from J, with 8 bases between. This CDR3 is built from 16 residues. Germline CDR1 reads SGHRS; CDR2 reads YFSETQ. Supplemented by reference TRBV5-1 and TRBJ1-6, the full variable domain reads KAGVTQTPRYLIKTRGQQVTLSCSPISGHRSVSWYQQTPGQGLQFLFEYFSETQRNKGNFPGRFSGRQFSNSRSEMNVSTLELGDSALYLCASSLSGSSYNSPLHFGNGTRLTVT.

This clonotype was seen more than once but under ten times. The chain is built from TRBV29-1 and TRBJ2-7; no clear D. This CDR3 has 12 residues. Germline assignment: CDR1 SQVTM and CDR2 ANQGSEA. Trimming left V 5 bases short and J 2 bases short, with 10 bases between. The CDR3 reads CSVSDGAYEQYF. The CDR3 coding sequence is TGCAGCGTTTCGGACGGAGCCTACGAGCAGTACTTC.

A remark on this clonotype: Here the CDR3 omits its conserved ending phenylalanine or tryptophan, so a read error is the likely source. The gene calls are TRBV20-1 and TRBJ2-1; D remains unclear. With 1 base removed from V and 4 bases from J, the gap between germline ends came to 14 bases. Germline V gene sequence: CDR1 DFQATT, CDR2 SNEGSKA (reference sequence). The CDR3 is made up of 15 amino acids. CDR3 protein: CSARADWSKYNEQFS. As DNA, the CDR3 is TGCAGTGCTAGAGCCGACTGGTCCAAGTACAATGAGCAGTTCTCC.

The chain joins TRBV28 to TRBJ2-2; TRBD2 agrees at 7 bases. The V gene end was trimmed by 5 bases and the J gene end by 5 bases; junction bases not matched to a gene: 11. CDR3 length: 16 amino acids. Germline loops: CDR1 MDHEN, CDR2 SYDVKM. The CDR3 DNA follows: TGTGCCAGCAGTATGGATGGACTAGTTTTAACCGGGGAGCTGTTTTTT. Protein sequence: CASSMDGLVLTGELFF.

This clonotype has only one observation. This chain connects TRBV29-1 to TRBJ2-2; 7 nucleotides line up with TRBD1. Looked up from germline, CDR1 is SQVTM and CDR2 is ANQGSEA. The CDR3 sequence is 13 residues long. V lost 7 bases to trimming and J lost 6 bases; unmatched junction nucleotides: 8. CDR3 nucleotides: TGCAGCGGCCGGACAGGTTCTTCCGGGGAGCTGTTTTTT. Protein product: CSGRTGSSGELFF.

This clonotype was detected only a few times. The chain employs TRBV7-2 and TRBJ2-1, with TRBD2 matching over 12 bases. Germline CDR1 is SGHTA and CDR2 is FQGNSA. With V trimmed by 7 bases and J by 3 bases, 10 bases remained unmatched. The CDR3 runs to 17 residues. Here the CDR3 DNA reads TGTGCCAGCACGCCTCCTCGACTAGCGGGAGTCTACAATGAGCAGTTCTTC. Translation gives CASTPPRLAGVYNEQFF.

This clonotype was detected only a few times. The rearrangement uses TRBV6-5 and TRBJ1-4; D gene unclear. Between the trimmed V and J ends, which lost 0 bases and 4 bases, there was a span of 12 bases. Germline V gives CDR1 MNHEY, CDR2 SVGAGI. This CDR3 is built from 16 residues. The CDR3 sequence is CASSYSGSGFNEKLFF. The CDR3 DNA reads TGTGCCAGCAGTTACTCAGGCTCGGGATTTAATGAAAAACTGTTTTTT.

This clonotype was detected once. CDR3 sequence reads: CASSPQGDLYEQYF. The CDR3 nucleotides are TGTGCCAGCAGCCCACAGGGGGACCTCTACGAGCAGTACTTC. V and J are TRBV7-3 and TRBJ2-7, with TRBD1 identical over 8 bases. The V gene end was trimmed by 5 bases and the J gene end by 3 bases; junction bases not matched to a gene: 6. This CDR3 comprises 14 residues. CDR1 is SGHTA and CDR2 is FQGTGA in the germline V gene.

The V and J genes are TRBV11-2 and TRBJ1-2, with a possible D match to TRBD1 (5 bases). Trimming took 0 bases from V and 8 from J, leaving 13 bases between them. The CDR3 spans 14 residues. The germline gives CDR1 SGHAT, CDR2 FQNNGV. The CDR3 protein is CASSLEPGTGGYTF. DNA for the CDR3: TGTGCCAGCAGCTTAGAGCCAGGGACTGGCGGCTACACCTTC.

This clonotype was counted between two and nine times. The chain employs TRBV29-1 and TRBJ2-5; TRBD1 matches at 8 bases. J lost 0 bases, V lost 6 bases, and 12 bases had no gene match. The CDR3 covers 16 residues. The germline CDR1 and CDR2 sequences are SQVTM and ANQGSEA. The CDR3 reads CSVLRQGAGYQETQYF. CDR3 DNA: TGCAGCGTCCTCCGGCAGGGGGCAGGGTACCAAGAGACCCAGTACTTC.

The rearrangement joins TRBV19 to TRBJ2-3; D possibly uses TRBD1 or TRBD2 (5 bases each). The CDR3 runs to 15 residues. Germline V lookup: CDR1 LNHDA, CDR2 SQIVND (reference sequence). The ends were cut back, 1 base at V and 6 bases at J, with 14 bases in the middle. The CDR3 protein is CASSIGGVIADTQYF. The CDR3, as DNA: TGTGCCAGTAGTATAGGAGGGGTCATTGCGGATACGCAGTATTTT.

The gene calls are TRBV28 and TRBJ1-2; possibly TRBD1 for D (5 bases). Germline assignment: CDR1 MDHEN and CDR2 SYDVKM. V lost 6 bases and J 0 bases, leaving 20 bases between the germline ends. CDR3 length equals 17 residues. As DNA, the CDR3 is TGTGCCAGCAGCCTCCCCCTTGGGGGGGGATCTAACTATGGCTACACCTTC. This codes for CASSLPLGGGSNYGYTF.

This clonotype has just a few counts. The V and J genes are TRBV7-2 and TRBJ2-7, with D possibly TRBD2 on 5 matching bases. This CDR3 spans 14 amino acids. The germline V gene encodes CDR1 SGHTA and CDR2 FQGNSA. Deletions cut 3 bases from V and 4 bases from J, with 13 bases between. Here the CDR3 DNA reads TGTGCCAGCAGCTTCGGCGGGTCGAAATACGAGCAGTACTTC. This codes for CASSFGGSKYEQYF.

This clonotype came up a few times. The chain has TRBV7-2 and TRBJ2-5, with unresolved D. V was clipped by 2 bases and J by 1 base, with 14 bases between them. Germline CDR1 is SGHTA and CDR2 is FQGNSA. This CDR3 spans 16 amino acids. The CDR3 DNA reads TGTGCCAGCAGCTTAATGTCCCCGGCAGGCCAAGAGACCCAGTACTTC. Translation: CASSLMSPAGQETQYF. Variable domain in full (rest from reference TRBV7-2 and TRBJ2-5): GAGVSQSPSNKVTEKGKDVELRCDPISGHTALYWYRQSLGQGLEFLIYFQGNSAPDKSGLPSDRFSAERTGGSVSTLTIQRTQQEDSAVYLCASSLMSPAGQETQYFGPGTRLLVL.

The chain is built from TRBV27 and TRBJ1-3; D is perhaps TRBD1 (5 bases). The V end lost 6 bases, the J end lost 4 bases, and 13 bases lay between the germline ends. Germline CDR1 MNHEY, CDR2 SMNVEV (reference sequence). The CDR3 sequence is 14 residues long. CDR3 in DNA: TGTGCCAGCAGAGACGGGACGCTAGGAAACACCATATATTTT. This gives the protein CASRDGTLGNTIYF.